The clone carrying this T cell receptor beta chain has just a few counts. CDR3 length: 15 residues. V lost 6 bases to trimming and J lost 3 bases; unmatched junction nucleotides: 3. The V gene's germline CDR1 is LNHDA and CDR2 SQIVND (reference sequence). The study amplified TCR beta CDR3 regions using RNA transcripts. The library came from an HTBI-primed first-round RT-PCR and a second-round multiplex PCR. One entry per CDR3 protein, called by TCRdb with MiXCR from the multiplex PCR reads. The table has a few hundred thousand distinct CDR3 sequences, roughly 15% seen once. The data were obtained in a study of Graves' ophthalmopathy and Graves' hyperthyroidism. Each diagnosis was determined on the basis of clinical symptoms, serum thyroxine, TRAb, thyroid ultrasound and orbital computed tomography.

The source material was peripheral blood. This sequence was found in an adult woman with stable Graves' hyperthyroidism. The rearrangement joins TRBV19 to TRBJ2-2, with TRBD1 matching over 11 bases. CDR3 protein: CASRRDRGYTGELFF. CDR3 DNA sequence: TGTGCCAGTAGACGGGACAGGGGGTACACCGGGGAGCTGTTTTTT.